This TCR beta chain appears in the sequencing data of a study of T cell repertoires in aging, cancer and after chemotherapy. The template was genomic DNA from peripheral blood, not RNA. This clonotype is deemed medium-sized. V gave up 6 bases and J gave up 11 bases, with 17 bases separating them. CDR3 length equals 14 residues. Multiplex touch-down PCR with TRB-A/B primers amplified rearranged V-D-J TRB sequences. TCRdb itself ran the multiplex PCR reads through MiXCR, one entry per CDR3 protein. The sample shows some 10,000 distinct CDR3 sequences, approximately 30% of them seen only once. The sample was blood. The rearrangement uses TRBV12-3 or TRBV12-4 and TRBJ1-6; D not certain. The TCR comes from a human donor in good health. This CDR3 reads CASSRGQVWAPLHF. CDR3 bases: TGTGCCAGCAGCCGCGGCCAAGTCTGGGCACCCCTCCACTTT.